This T cell receptor beta chain stems from a study of blood T cell repertoires in COVID-19 (dated by TCRdb to 2020 to 2022). In terms of the full investigation: Samples from collaborators originated in the United States, Italy and Spain and spanned both the acute and convalescent phases of COVID-19. Samples were obtained from the ongoing ImmuneRACE study (first 160 participants) and from about 1,300 subjects provided by 6 global collaborators. The prospective study material was composed of cDNA or gDNA derived from T cells, B-cell-depleted T cells, or PBMCs. Nearly every sample came with metadata listing a de-identified subject ID, COVID-19 status, age in years and sex. Where HLA class I and class II types were available, the types were taken from metadata supplied by the sample provider, not from assay-based typing. The repertoires were released in a freely available public database intended as a resource for research on the immune response to SARS-CoV-2. The dataset comprised deeply sampled blood TCRbeta repertoires from subjects exposed to, actively infected with, or recovered from COVID-19.

A word on this clone: Its binding antigen is unknown. Base qualities are missing; no much larger clone stands one base away.

CDR1 is given as SGHTA and CDR2 as FQGNSA, both from the germline V gene. Trimming accounts for 6 bases at V and 3 bases at J, while the number of junction bases matched to no gene is 10. Taken from cysteine to phenylalanine, the CDR3 has 15 residues. Only CDR3 DNA is held: 45 bases, read in frame from base 1. The immunoSEQ Assay, a bias-controlled multiplex PCR, was used to amplify TCRbeta CDR3 regions from genomic DNA. Concerning the study's data processing: Within the assay, amplification of reference gene primers was used to estimate how many nucleated cells each sample contained. Sequence reads were collapsed and filtered to measure the absolute abundance of every unique TCRbeta CDR3 rearrangement. For each sample, productive Simpson clonality was calculated by taking the square root of Simpson's diversity index across productive rearrangements. TCRdb re-hosts the immuneACCESS table, in-frame sequences only. Its copies lack some clones; in the studies checked, an unresolved V gene accounts for under half of them, and the cause for the rest is not known. For V, J and clone size, that table is used; D and trimming come from the DNA. The sample contains about 97,000 clones, just over 90% of them found a single time. The ten largest clones add up to 1.5% to 2% of the sample.

The study at large found these results: The quantity of clinical and demographic metadata differed by source and by participant and was supplied without curation.

The collaborating institutions used their own protocols to collect whole blood in K2EDTA tubes. For TCRbeta analysis, collaborator samples were shipped as frozen whole blood, as isolated PBMCs, or as DNA extracted from either sample type. This clonotype was obtained from a man in his fifties or sixties with acute or convalescent COVID-19. Sequencing was done on a sample of peripheral blood. This chain joins TRBV7-2 to TRBJ2-5; 7 of the junction bases match TRBD2. The CDR3 sequence is CASSSASGTKETQYF. The nucleotides are TGTGCCAGCAGTTCAGCATCCGGGACTAAAGAGACCCAGTACTTC.